The 26 T cell receptor beta chains given below trace back to one sample, sequenced in a study of cytomegalovirus exposure and HLA in healthy donors. In the PCR, 60 Vbeta and 13 Jbeta primers were used. Generated by immunoSEQ multiplex PCR, the TCRdb table keeps only in-frame clones and is missing some. In the table there are 110,000 or so clones, around 77% of which are singletons. Sequences were obtained from PBMCs. The receptors here all came from a woman aged 30 to 39 in good health and CMV-seropositive.

The chain links TRBV9 to TRBJ1-3; no reliable D call. The CDR3 contains 17 residues. Between the trimmed V and J ends, which lost 2 bases and 3 bases, there was a span of 18 bases. Germline V gene lookup returns CDR1 SGDLS and CDR2 YYNGEE. This chain's CDR3 is CASSVTLGGMYGNTIYF. The CDR3 DNA is TGTGCCAGCAGCGTGACCCTCGGAGGGATGTATGGAAACACCATATATTTT.

J is TRBJ2-7 and V is TRBV7-9; 7 nucleotides agree with TRBD1. Germline assignment: CDR1 SEHNR and CDR2 FQNEAQ (reference sequence). The CDR3 length is 14 residues. The J segment lost 0 bases and the V segment lost 5 bases, leaving 4 bases of the junction unmatched. CDR3 in amino acids: CASSPGQSSYEQYF. The CDR3, as DNA: TGTGCCAGCAGCCCGGGACAGTCCTCCTACGAGCAGTACTTC. Looking up the rest from reference TRBV7-9 and TRBJ2-7 gives the full variable domain: DTGVSQNPRHKITKRGQNVTFRCDPISEHNRLYWYRQTLGQGPEFLTYFQNEAQLEKSRLLSDRFSAERPKGSFSTLEIQRTEQGDSAMYLCASSPGQSSYEQYFGPGTRLTVT.

The chain has TRBV27 and TRBJ1-2; 10 bases align to TRBD1. This CDR3 is built from 17 residues. V trimming: 4 bases; J trimming: 7 bases; junction bases outside the gene matches: 15. Germline V gene sequence: CDR1 MNHEY, CDR2 SMNVEV (reference sequence). CDR3 amino acids: CASSSFLRQGAKSGYTF. The CDR3 DNA sequence: TGTGCCAGCAGTTCCTTTCTTCGACAGGGGGCCAAATCTGGCTACACCTTC.

CDR3 region: CASSIRSGGSDTQYF. The CDR3 DNA reads as TGTGCCAGTAGTATAAGAAGCGGGGGATCAGATACGCAGTATTTT. This sequence joins TRBV19 and TRBJ2-3; TRBD2 matches at 8 bases. The CDR3 covers 15 residues. Losses at the gene ends were 2 bases for V and 4 bases for J; bases not matched to a gene: 5. The germline V gene has CDR1 LNHDA and CDR2 SQIVND (reference sequence).

This chain uses TRBV14 with TRBJ1-1, with D tentatively TRBD1 (5 bases). Trimming took 4 bases from V and 5 from J, leaving 17 bases between them. This CDR3 is 15 amino acids long. Germline V CDR1 and CDR2: SGHDN, FVKESK. CDR3 protein: CASSPRARGRTEAFF. CDR3 DNA: TGTGCCAGCAGCCCCAGGGCCCGTGGTAGAACTGAAGCTTTCTTT.

For the CDR3, the DNA is TGTGCCAGCAGCCTTGGGGCAGGGGAGAACACTGAAGCTTTCTTT. It is translated as CASSLGAGENTEAFF. The gene calls are TRBV5-6 and TRBJ1-1; a possible D gene is TRBD1 (6 bases). The germline CDR1 and CDR2 sequences are SGHDT and YYEEEE. Trimming left V 4 bases short and J 1 base short, with 14 bases between. The CDR3 totals 15 residues.

The rearrangement uses TRBV11-3 and TRBJ1-1, with D perhaps TRBD1 (5 bases). The CDR3 length is 15 residues. Germline assignment: CDR1 SGHNT and CDR2 YENEEA. V dropped 4 bases and J dropped 3 bases, with 15 bases sitting between them. CDR3 sequence reads: CASSSLAGVDTEAFF. DNA for the CDR3: TGTGCCAGCAGCTCCTTGGCGGGGGTCGACACTGAAGCTTTCTTT.

This rearrangement joins TRBV9 to TRBJ2-7; D possibly corresponds to TRBD1 (5 bases). V was clipped by 4 bases and J by 0 bases, with 14 bases between them. Per the germline V gene, CDR1 is SGDLS and CDR2 is YYNGEE. The CDR3 runs to 15 residues. For the CDR3, the DNA is TGTGCCAGCAGCCCCCGCCAGGGCAACTCCTACGAGCAGTACTTC. Protein product: CASSPRQGNSYEQYF.

This clone was detected once. The chain links TRBV5-5 to TRBJ1-5; 10 bases align to TRBD1. CDR1 and CDR2 from the germline V gene are SGHKS and YYEKEE (reference sequence). This CDR3 has 19 residues. V was clipped by 3 bases and J by 2 bases; unmatched bases: 14. CDR3 sequence reads: CASSSAGTGVMFGNQPQHF. CDR3 sequence (DNA): TGTGCCAGCAGCTCAGCCGGGACAGGGGTGATGTTCGGCAATCAGCCCCAGCATTTT. The full variable domain, its missing parts supplied by reference TRBV5-5 and TRBJ1-5, is DAGVTQSPTHLIKTRGQQVTLRCSPISGHKSVSWYQQVLGQGPQFIFQYYEKEERGRGNFPDRFSARQFPNYSSELNVNALLLGDSALYLCASSSAGTGVMFGNQPQHFGDGTRLSIL.

This chain links TRBV7-9 with TRBJ2-5; 7 bases align to TRBD2. V dropped 5 bases and J dropped 5; count of bases not matched to a gene: 5. Germline CDR1 SEHNR, CDR2 FQNEAQ (reference sequence). There are 13 residues in the CDR3. This chain's CDR3 is CASSVGGSETQYF. The CDR3, as DNA: TGTGCCAGCAGCGTGGGCGGGAGTGAGACCCAGTACTTC.

The rearrangement links TRBV2 to TRBJ1-1; D uncertain. The CDR3 runs 14 residues. Germline values: CDR1 SNHLY, CDR2 FYNNEI. Trimming left V 2 bases short and J 9 bases short, with 16 bases between. The CDR3 DNA is TGTGCCAGCAGTGAATCTTTGAGGATTCTGAAAGCTTTCTTT. Its translation is CASSESLRILKAFF.

This chain joins TRBV5-4 and TRBJ1-2; D ambiguous. The CDR3 is 13 residues long. Germline CDR1 and CDR2: SGHNT and YYREEE (reference sequence). The V end lost 0 bases, the J end lost 3 bases, and 6 bases lay between the germline ends. The chain's CDR3 is CASSLDSDYGYTF. The DNA of the CDR3 is TGTGCCAGCAGCTTGGACAGTGACTATGGCTACACCTTC.

This chain connects TRBV5-6 to TRBJ2-6; TRBD1 matches 9 bases. This CDR3 comprises 17 residues. CDR1 and CDR2 from the germline V gene are SGHDT and YYEEEE. V shed 4 bases, J shed 0 bases, and the junction held 5 bases outside the gene matches. For the CDR3, the DNA is TGTGCCAGCAGCCCGGGACAGGGCTACTCTGGGGCCAACGTCCTGACTTTC. It translates to CASSPGQGYSGANVLTF.

The chain employs TRBV9 and TRBJ1-1, with 8 positions matching TRBD1. Looked up from germline, CDR1 is SGDLS and CDR2 is YYNGEE. V was clipped by 0 bases and J by 1 base; unmatched bases: 2. The CDR3 length is 15 residues. CDR3 sequence: CASSVVQGGNTEAFF. As DNA, the CDR3 is TGTGCCAGCAGCGTAGTACAGGGGGGGAACACTGAAGCTTTCTTT.

This clone appeared a single time. V and J are TRBV7-9 and TRBJ2-7; 7 bases are a match to TRBD1. With 3 bases clipped from V and 2 bases from J, the junction kept 7 bases outside the gene matches. CDR1 is SEHNR and CDR2 is FQNEAQ in the germline V gene (reference sequence). This CDR3 spans 15 amino acids. CDR3 amino acids: CASSLPWDSPYEQYF. The CDR3 DNA follows: TGTGCCAGCAGCTTGCCCTGGGACAGTCCCTACGAGCAGTACTTC.

The CDR3 DNA follows: TGTGCCAGCAGTCCCCTGGGCGGGCCAGATACGCAGTATTTT. Its translation is CASSPLGGPDTQYF. The chain uses TRBV27 and TRBJ2-3, with TRBD2 as a possible D gene (5 bases). The CDR3 totals 14 residues. Germline loops: CDR1 MNHEY, CDR2 SMNVEV (reference sequence). Between the trimmed V and J ends, which lost 5 bases and 4 bases, there was a span of 13 bases.

The chain links TRBV25-1 to TRBJ1-6; the match to TRBD1 covers 7 bases. CDR1 is MGHDK, CDR2 SYGVNS, per germline. The CDR3 runs to 15 residues. J gave up 8 bases and V 3 bases, and 7 bases lay outside the gene matches. In nucleotides, the CDR3 is TGTGCCAGCAGTGATAGCGCAGGGGGATATTCACCCCTCCACTTT. Its translation: CASSDSAGGYSPLHF.

The CDR3: CASSFGGGDEKLFF. The CDR3 bases are TGCGCCAGCAGCTTTGGGGGCGGCGATGAAAAACTGTTTTTT. The rearrangement joins TRBV5-1 to TRBJ1-4, with a possible D match to TRBD1 (6 bases). Germline CDR1 reads SGHRS; CDR2 reads YFSETQ. This CDR3 spans 14 amino acids. Trimming cost V 2 bases and J 6 bases, with 11 bases left between them.

The chain uses TRBV5-1 and TRBJ2-7; 8 nucleotides line up with TRBD1. The germline V gene has CDR1 SGHRS and CDR2 YFSETQ. This CDR3 is 14 amino acids long. V gave up 0 bases and J gave up 3 bases; unmatched junction bases: 2. As DNA, the CDR3 is TGCGCCAGCAGCTTGGTGGGACAGGTCTACGAGCAGTACTTC. Amino acid sequence: CASSLVGQVYEQYF.

This chain joins TRBV10-3 and TRBJ2-1, with D perhaps TRBD2 (6 bases). This CDR3 has 14 residues. Germline CDR1 reads ENHRY; CDR2 reads SYGVKD. Trimming removed 6 bases from V and 8 bases from J, with 17 bases in between. CDR3 residues: CAIRGTPLIDEQFF. The CDR3 coding sequence is TGTGCCATCAGGGGGACTCCGCTCATCGATGAGCAGTTCTTC.

V is TRBV6-5 and J is TRBJ2-5; 11 positions agree with TRBD2. Germline CDR1 is MNHEY and CDR2 is SVGAGI. This CDR3 comprises 14 residues. V lost 6 bases, J lost 5 bases, and 5 bases stayed unmatched. The CDR3 DNA sequence: TGTGCCAGCAGCTCCGTAGCGGGAGGGGAGACCCAGTACTTC. It yields the protein CASSSVAGGETQYF.

V is TRBV2 and J is TRBJ1-1; TRBD1 is a possible D gene (6 bases). From germline, CDR1 is SNHLY and CDR2 FYNNEI. V lost 6 bases and J 0 bases, leaving 8 bases between the germline ends. There are 13 residues in the CDR3. The chain's CDR3 is CASRGTLNTEAFF. The CDR3 coding sequence is TGTGCCAGCAGGGGGACATTGAACACTGAAGCTTTCTTT. Full variable domain (rest looked up from reference TRBV2 and TRBJ1-1): EPEVTQTPSHQVTQMGQEVILRCVPISNHLYFYWYRQILGQKVEFLVSFYNNEISEKSEIFDDQFSVERPDGSNFTLKIRSTKLEDSAMYFCASRGTLNTEAFFGQGTRLTVV.

The J gene is TRBJ1-3, the V gene TRBV7-2; D gene unclear. The germline V and J ends were trimmed by 3 bases and 4 bases, with 4 bases remaining between them. The germline gives CDR1 SGHTA, CDR2 FQGNSA. The CDR3 spans 12 residues. CDR3 bases: TGTGCCAGCAGCTTTAGAGGAAACACCATATATTTT. This encodes CASSFRGNTIYF. The entire variable domain, with the rest obtained from reference TRBV7-2 and TRBJ1-3, is as follows: GAGVSQSPSNKVTEKGKDVELRCDPISGHTALYWYRQSLGQGLEFLIYFQGNSAPDKSGLPSDRFSAERTGGSVSTLTIQRTQQEDSAVYLCASSFRGNTIYFGEGSWLTVV.

The rearrangement uses TRBV30 and TRBJ2-2; D unclear. Trimming took off 5 bases at V and 6 bases at J, with 19 bases between the two ends. CDR1 is GTSNPN and CDR2 is SVGIG in the germline V gene (reference sequence). This CDR3 has 15 amino acids. The CDR3 reads CAWVESLALAGELFF. In DNA form, the CDR3 reads TGTGCCTGGGTGGAGAGTTTGGCCCTGGCCGGGGAGCTGTTTTTT.

V is TRBV5-1 and J is TRBJ1-1, with TRBD1 as a possible D gene (5 bases). The CDR3 spans 14 residues. The V gene's germline CDR1 is SGHRS and CDR2 YFSETQ. V was clipped by 0 bases and J by 1 base, with 7 bases between them. The CDR3 DNA sequence: TGCGCCAGCAGCTTGGGGGGCCAGAACACTGAAGCTTTCTTT. Protein product: CASSLGGQNTEAFF. Drawing the rest from reference TRBV5-1 and TRBJ1-1, the complete variable domain is KAGVTQTPRYLIKTRGQQVTLSCSPISGHRSVSWYQQTPGQGLQFLFEYFSETQRNKGNFPGRFSGRQFSNSRSEMNVSTLELGDSALYLCASSLGGQNTEAFFGQGTRLTVV.

This clone was seen a handful of times. CDR3 DNA sequence: TGTGCCAGCAGTTACCTAGGGGACTATGGCTACACCTTC. Translation: CASSYLGDYGYTF. This chain links TRBV6-5 with TRBJ1-2; TRBD1 might be the D (5 bases). Germline values: CDR1 MNHEY, CDR2 SVGAGI. The CDR3 totals 13 residues. Trimming removed 2 bases at V and 3 bases at J, with 7 bases between.